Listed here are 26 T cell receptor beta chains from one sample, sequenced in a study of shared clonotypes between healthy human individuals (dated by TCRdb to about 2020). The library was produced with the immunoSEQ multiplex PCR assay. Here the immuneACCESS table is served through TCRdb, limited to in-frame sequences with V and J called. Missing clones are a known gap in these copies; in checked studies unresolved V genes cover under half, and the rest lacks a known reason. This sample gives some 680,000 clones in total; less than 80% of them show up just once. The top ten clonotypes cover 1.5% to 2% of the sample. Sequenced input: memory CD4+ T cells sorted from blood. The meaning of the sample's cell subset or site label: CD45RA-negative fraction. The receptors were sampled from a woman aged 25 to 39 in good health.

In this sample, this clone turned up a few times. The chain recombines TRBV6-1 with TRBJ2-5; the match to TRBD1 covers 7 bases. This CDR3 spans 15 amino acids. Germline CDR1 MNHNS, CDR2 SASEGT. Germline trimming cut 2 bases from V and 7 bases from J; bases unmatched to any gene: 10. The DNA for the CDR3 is TGTGCCAGCAGTGAACGCAGGCTCCCAGGGGGGACCCAGTACTTC. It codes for CASSERRLPGGTQYF.

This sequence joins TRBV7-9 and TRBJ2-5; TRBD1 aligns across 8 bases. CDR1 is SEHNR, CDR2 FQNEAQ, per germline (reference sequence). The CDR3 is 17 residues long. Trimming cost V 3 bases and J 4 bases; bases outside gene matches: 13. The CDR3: CASSFPPTGERGETQYF. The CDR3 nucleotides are TGTGCCAGCAGCTTTCCACCGACAGGGGAGAGAGGAGAGACCCAGTACTTC.

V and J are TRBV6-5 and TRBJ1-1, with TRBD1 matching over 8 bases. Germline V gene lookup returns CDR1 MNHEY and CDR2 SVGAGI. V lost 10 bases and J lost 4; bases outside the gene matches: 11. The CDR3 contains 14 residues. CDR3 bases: TGTGCCACCGACAAGGGGACAGGCCGCACTGAAGCTTTCTTT. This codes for CATDKGTGRTEAFF.

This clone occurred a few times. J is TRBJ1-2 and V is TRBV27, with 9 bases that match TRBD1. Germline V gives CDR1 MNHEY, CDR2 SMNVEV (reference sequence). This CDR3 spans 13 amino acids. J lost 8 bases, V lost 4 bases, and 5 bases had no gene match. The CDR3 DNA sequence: TGTGCCAGCAGTTCACAGGGGGCAGGGGGCTACACCTTC. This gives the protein CASSSQGAGGYTF.

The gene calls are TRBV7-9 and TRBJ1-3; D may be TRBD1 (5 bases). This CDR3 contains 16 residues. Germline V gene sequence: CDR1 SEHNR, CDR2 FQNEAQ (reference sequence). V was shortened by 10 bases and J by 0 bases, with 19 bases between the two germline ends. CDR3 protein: CATQRQGGHSGNTIYF. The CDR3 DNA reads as TGTGCCACCCAGCGGCAGGGAGGCCACTCTGGAAACACCATATATTTT.

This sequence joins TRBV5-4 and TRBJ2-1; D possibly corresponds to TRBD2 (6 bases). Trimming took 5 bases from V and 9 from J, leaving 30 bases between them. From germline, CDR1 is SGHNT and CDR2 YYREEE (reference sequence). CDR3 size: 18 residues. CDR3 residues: CASSLGAGLLALLPEQFF. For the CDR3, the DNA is TGTGCCAGCAGTCTTGGGGCGGGACTCCTGGCCCTCCTGCCTGAGCAGTTCTTC. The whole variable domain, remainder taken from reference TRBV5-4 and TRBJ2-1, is ETGVTQSPTHLIKTRGQQVTLRCSSQSGHNTVSWYQQALGQGPQFIFQYYREEENGRGNFPPRFSGLQFPNYSSELNVNALELDDSALYLCASSLGAGLLALLPEQFFGPGTRLTVL.

The CDR3 spells CASSLYRSTDTQYF. For the CDR3, the DNA is TGTGCCAGCAGCTTGTACCGGAGCACAGATACGCAGTATTTT. The chain combines TRBV5-5 with TRBJ2-3, with D unclear. The CDR3 length is 14 residues. Trimming took 1 base from V and 0 from J, leaving 6 bases between them. Germline CDR1 and CDR2: SGHKS and YYEKEE (reference sequence).

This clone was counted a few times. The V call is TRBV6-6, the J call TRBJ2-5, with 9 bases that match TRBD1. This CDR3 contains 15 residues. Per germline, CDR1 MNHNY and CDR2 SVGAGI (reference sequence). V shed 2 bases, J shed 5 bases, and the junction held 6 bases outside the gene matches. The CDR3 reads CASSYPGQGHETQYF. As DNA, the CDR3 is TGTGCCAGCAGTTACCCGGGACAGGGTCACGAGACCCAGTACTTC.

For the CDR3, the DNA is TGTGCCAGCCCCCCGAGGGGTCGTAGCAATCAGCCCCAGCATTTT. Amino acids: CASPPRGRSNQPQHF. The gene calls are TRBV5-5 and TRBJ1-5; a weak D match, TRBD1 (5 bases). The ends were cut back, 7 bases at V and 0 bases at J, with 14 bases in the middle. The CDR3 length is 15 residues. Per germline, CDR1 SGHKS and CDR2 YYEKEE (reference sequence).

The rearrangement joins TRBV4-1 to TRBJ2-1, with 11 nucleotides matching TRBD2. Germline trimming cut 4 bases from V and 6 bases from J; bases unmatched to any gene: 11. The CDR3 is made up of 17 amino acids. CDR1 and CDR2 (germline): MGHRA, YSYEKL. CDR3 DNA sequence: TGCGCCAGCAGCCCTCCAGTGCGTCTAGCGGGAGGCAATGAGCAGTTCTTC. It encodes CASSPPVRLAGGNEQFF.

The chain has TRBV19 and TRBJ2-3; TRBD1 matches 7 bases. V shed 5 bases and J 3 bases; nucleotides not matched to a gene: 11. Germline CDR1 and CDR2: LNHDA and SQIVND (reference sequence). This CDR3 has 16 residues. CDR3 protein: CASSPRQGMGTDTQYF. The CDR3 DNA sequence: TGTGCCAGTAGTCCGCGACAGGGTATGGGGACAGATACGCAGTATTTT.

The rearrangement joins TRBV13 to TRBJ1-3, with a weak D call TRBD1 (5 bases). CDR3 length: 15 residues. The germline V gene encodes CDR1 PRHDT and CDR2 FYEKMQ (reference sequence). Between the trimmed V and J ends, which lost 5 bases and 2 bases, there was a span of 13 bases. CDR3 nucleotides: TGTGCCAGCAGCCTATACGGGGCCCCTGGAAACACCATATATTTT. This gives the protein CASSLYGAPGNTIYF.

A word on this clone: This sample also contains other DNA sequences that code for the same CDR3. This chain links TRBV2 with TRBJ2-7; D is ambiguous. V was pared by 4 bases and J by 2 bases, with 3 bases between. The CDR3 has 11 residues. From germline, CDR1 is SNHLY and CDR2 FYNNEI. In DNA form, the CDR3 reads TGTGCCAGCAGTGGGACCTACGAGCAGTACTTC. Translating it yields CASSGTYEQYF.

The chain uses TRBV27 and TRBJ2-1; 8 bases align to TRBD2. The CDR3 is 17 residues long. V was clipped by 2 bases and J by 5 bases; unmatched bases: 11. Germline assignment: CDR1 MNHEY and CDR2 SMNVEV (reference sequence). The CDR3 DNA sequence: TGTGCCAGCAGTTTACCCCCATTAGCGGGAATTGACAATGAGCAGTTCTTC. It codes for CASSLPPLAGIDNEQFF.

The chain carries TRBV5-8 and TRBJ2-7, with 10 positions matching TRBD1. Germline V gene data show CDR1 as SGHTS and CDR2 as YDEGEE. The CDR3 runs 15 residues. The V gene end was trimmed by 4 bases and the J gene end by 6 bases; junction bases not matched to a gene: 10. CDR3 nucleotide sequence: TGTGCCAGCAGCCGGCGGGGACAGGGGTATGGCGAGCAGTACTTC. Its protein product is CASSRRGQGYGEQYF. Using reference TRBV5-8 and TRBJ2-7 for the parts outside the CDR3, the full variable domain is EAGVTQSPTHLIKTRGQQATLRCSPISGHTSVYWYQQALGLGLQFLLWYDEGEERNRGNFPPRFSGRQFPNYSSELNVNALELEDSALYLCASSRRGQGYGEQYFGPGTRLTVT.

In DNA, the CDR3 is TGTGCCAGCAGCGAAAATCCGGGACAGGTTATTCCTGGAAACACCATATATTTT. Translating it yields CASSENPGQVIPGNTIYF. V gene TRBV4-2 combines with J gene TRBJ1-3; 8 nucleotides agree with TRBD1. This CDR3 is 18 amino acids long. Germline CDR1 is LGHNA and CDR2 is YNFKEQ. Unmatched junction bases numbered 14, after V lost 5 bases and J lost 2 bases.

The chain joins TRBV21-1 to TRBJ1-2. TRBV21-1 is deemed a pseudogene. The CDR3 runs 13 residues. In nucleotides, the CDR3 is TGTGCCAGCAGCAGTAGGGTTCGGGGTGGCTACACCTTC. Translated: CASSSRVRGGYTF.

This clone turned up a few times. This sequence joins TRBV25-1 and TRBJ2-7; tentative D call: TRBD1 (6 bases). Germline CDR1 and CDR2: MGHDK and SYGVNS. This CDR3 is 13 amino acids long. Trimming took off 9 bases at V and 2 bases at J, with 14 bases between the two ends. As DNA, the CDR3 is TGTGCCAGTTCCGGGACACGAGCCTACGAGCAGTACTTC. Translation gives CASSGTRAYEQYF.

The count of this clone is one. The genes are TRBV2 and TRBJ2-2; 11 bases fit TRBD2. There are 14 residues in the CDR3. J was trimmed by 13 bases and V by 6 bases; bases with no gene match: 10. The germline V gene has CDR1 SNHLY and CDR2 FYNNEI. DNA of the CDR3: TGTGCCAGCAGAGCCCTCATAGCGGGAGGGTTGCTGTTTTTT. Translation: CASRALIAGGLLFF.

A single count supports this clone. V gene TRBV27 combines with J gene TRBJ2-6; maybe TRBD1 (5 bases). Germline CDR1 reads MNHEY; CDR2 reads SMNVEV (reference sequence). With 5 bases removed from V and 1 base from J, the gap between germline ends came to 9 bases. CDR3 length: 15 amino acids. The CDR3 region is CASSPQVSGANVLTF. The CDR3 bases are TGTGCCAGCAGTCCACAGGTATCTGGGGCCAACGTCCTGACTTTC.

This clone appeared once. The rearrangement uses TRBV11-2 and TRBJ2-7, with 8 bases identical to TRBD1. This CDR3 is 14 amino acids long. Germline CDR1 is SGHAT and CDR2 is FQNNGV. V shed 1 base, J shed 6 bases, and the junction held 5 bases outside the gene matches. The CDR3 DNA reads TGTGCCAGCAGCTTAGTGGGCAGGGGGCGCGAGCAGTACTTC. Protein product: CASSLVGRGREQYF. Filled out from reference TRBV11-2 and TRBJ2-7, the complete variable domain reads EAGVAQSPRYKIIEKRQSVAFWCNPISGHATLYWYQQILGQGPKLLIQFQNNGVVDDSQLPKDRFSAERLKGVDSTLKIQPAKLEDSAVYLCASSLVGRGREQYFGPGTRLTVT.

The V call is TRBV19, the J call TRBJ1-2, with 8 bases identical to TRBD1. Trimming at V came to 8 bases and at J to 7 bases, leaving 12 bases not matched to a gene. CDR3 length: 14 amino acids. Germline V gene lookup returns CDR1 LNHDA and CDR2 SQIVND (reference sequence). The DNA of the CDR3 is TGTGCCAGTGGCAAACCGGACAGGGTTTTTGGCTACACCTTC. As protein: CASGKPDRVFGYTF.

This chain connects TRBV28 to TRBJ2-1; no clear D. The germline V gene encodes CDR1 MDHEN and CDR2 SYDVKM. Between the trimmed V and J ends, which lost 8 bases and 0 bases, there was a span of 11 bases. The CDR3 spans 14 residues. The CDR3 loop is CASEAASSYNEQFF. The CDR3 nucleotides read TGTGCCAGCGAGGCCGCATCCTCCTACAATGAGCAGTTCTTC.

The CDR3 loop is CASREGTGGVYEQYF. As DNA, the CDR3 is TGTGCCAGCAGGGAGGGGACAGGGGGGGTCTACGAGCAGTACTTC. This chain uses TRBV25-1 with TRBJ2-7; 11 nucleotides align to TRBD1. Germline V gives CDR1 MGHDK, CDR2 SYGVNS. V was clipped by 6 bases and J by 3 bases; unmatched bases: 7. The CDR3 extends over 15 amino acids.

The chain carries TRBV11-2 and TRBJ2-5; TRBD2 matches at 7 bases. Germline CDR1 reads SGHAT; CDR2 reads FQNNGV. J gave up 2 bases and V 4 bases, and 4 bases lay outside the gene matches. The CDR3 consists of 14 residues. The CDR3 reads CASSSGLIQETQYF. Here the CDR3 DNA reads TGTGCCAGCAGCTCGGGACTAATTCAAGAGACCCAGTACTTC.

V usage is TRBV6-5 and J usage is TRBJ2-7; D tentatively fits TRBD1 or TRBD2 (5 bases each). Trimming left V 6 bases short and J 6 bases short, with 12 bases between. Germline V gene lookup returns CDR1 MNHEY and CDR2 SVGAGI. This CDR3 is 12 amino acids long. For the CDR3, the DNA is TGTGCCAGCAGACCCCGGGGCGGCGAGCAGTACTTC. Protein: CASRPRGGEQYF.